These 5 T cell receptor beta chains share one sample of origin, sequenced in a study of OX40 agonist ivuxolimab in advanced cancers. Some clones are missing from TCRdb's copy, which holds only in-frame ones; the method was immunoSEQ multiplex PCR. The data contain approximately 90,000 clones, 70% to 90% of them singletons. The sample was CD4+ or CD8+ T cells sorted from blood, taken in a trial of the OX40 agonist ivuxolimab. These receptors came from an adult with an advanced solid tumor such as melanoma, head and neck, liver or kidney cancer.

CDR3 in amino acids: CASRTGLGTDTQYF. CDR3 bases: TGTGCCAGCAGAACAGGGCTCGGCACAGATACGCAGTATTTT. This chain connects TRBV6-1 to TRBJ2-3; D is possibly TRBD1 (6 bases). Germline V gene sequence: CDR1 MNHNS, CDR2 SASEGT. The CDR3 length is 14 residues. The ends were cut back, 6 bases at V and 1 base at J, with 11 bases in the middle.

On this clone: This same CDR3 is encoded by further DNA sequences in the sample. This chain connects TRBV6-5 to TRBJ1-4, with 7 bases lining up with TRBD1. This CDR3 has 15 amino acids. J gave up 2 bases and V 3 bases, and 3 bases lay outside the gene matches. In germline, CDR1 is MNHEY, CDR2 SVGAGI. The CDR3 here is CASSYSTGTNEKLFF. In DNA, the CDR3 is TGTGCCAGCAGTTATTCGACAGGGACTAATGAAAAACTGTTTTTT.

The genes are TRBV10-3 and TRBJ1-2; 11 positions agree with TRBD1. V was clipped by 3 bases and J by 7 bases; unmatched bases: 10. The CDR3 covers 16 residues. The germline gives CDR1 ENHRY, CDR2 SYGVKD. CDR3: CAISDSRDRGLGGYTF. The CDR3 DNA reads as TGTGCCATCAGTGACTCCAGGGACAGGGGGTTGGGTGGCTACACCTTC.

The V gene is TRBV9, the J gene TRBJ2-5; 8 bases are a match to TRBD2. Germline CDR1 SGDLS, CDR2 YYNGEE. The CDR3 runs to 14 residues. Trimming at V came to 2 bases and at J to 2 bases, leaving 2 bases not matched to a gene. The chain's CDR3 is CASSVGLDQETQYF. The DNA for the CDR3 is TGTGCCAGCAGCGTGGGACTAGATCAAGAGACCCAGTACTTC.

V usage is TRBV4-2 and J usage is TRBJ1-2, with a weak D call TRBD1 (6 bases). V was trimmed by 1 base and J by 4 bases, leaving 10 bases between them. The CDR3 runs 14 residues. Looked up from germline, CDR1 is LGHNA and CDR2 is YNFKEQ. The CDR3 DNA reads as TGTGCCAGCAGCCAAGGTCCGGGGGCCTATGGCTACACCTTC. This encodes CASSQGPGAYGYTF.